This T cell receptor (beta chain) was identified in a study of blood T cells in healthy people across ages. A note on this clonotype: The antigen is not known.

With 2 bases removed from V and 9 bases from J, the gap between germline ends came to 9 bases. CDR1 is SGHDT, CDR2 YYEEEE, per germline. The CDR3 loop spans 12 amino acids. Study results and caveats: Since the PBMCs were unsorted, naive and antigen-experienced cells could not be conclusively compared. Because donor CMV status was unknown, expanded clonotype changes were possibly confounded.

The use of a sample-barcoded 5' primer and a J-beta primer mix characterized a second PCR of roughly 7 to 12 cycles. A single record per CDR3 protein comes from TCRdb applying MiXCR to the 5' RACE reads. In the table there are about 1.4 million distinct CDR3 sequences, approximately 59% of which are singletons. The chain uses TRBV5-6 and TRBJ2-4, with TRBD2 as a possible D gene (5 bases). The receptor's source is a man in his late teens or twenties in good health. Sequencing was done on a sample of blood. The CDR3 spells CASSFMGSIQYF. DNA for the CDR3: TGTGCCAGCAGCTTTATGGGGAGCATTCAGTACTTC.